A single sample gave rise to the 25 T cell receptor beta chains below, sequenced in a study of T-cell memory formation after mild COVID-19. TCRdb re-called the 5' RACE reads with MiXCR, one entry per CDR3 protein. The table records some 300,000 distinct CDR3 sequences, roughly a fifth of them present only once. The sample comprised PBMCs or a T cell subset sorted from them (not recorded which). The receptors shown here come from a man aged 18 to 30 who had mild COVID-19 (a few samples of this study predate the infection). Cell type and time point are not known.

A few counts support this clonotype. The chain has TRBV4-3 and TRBJ2-3; D is undetermined. Germline-derived CDR1 and CDR2 are LGHNA and YSLEER. The CDR3 contains 14 residues. V lost 0 bases and J lost 6, with 10 bases in between. The CDR3 nucleotides read TGCGCCAGCAGCCAAGATCAAGGGTTGGATACGCAGTATTTT. It codes for CASSQDQGLDTQYF.

The chain employs TRBV5-4 and TRBJ1-2; 8 positions agree with TRBD1. CDR1 is SGHNT, CDR2 YYREEE, per germline (reference sequence). This CDR3 spans 14 amino acids. Germline trimming cut 5 bases from V and 3 bases from J; bases unmatched to any gene: 6. The chain's CDR3 is CASRDQGAHYGYTF. DNA for the CDR3: TGTGCCAGCAGGGATCAGGGGGCTCACTATGGCTACACCTTC. The variable domain in full, with the rest retrieved from reference TRBV5-4 and TRBJ1-2, is ETGVTQSPTHLIKTRGQQVTLRCSSQSGHNTVSWYQQALGQGPQFIFQYYREEENGRGNFPPRFSGLQFPNYSSELNVNALELDDSALYLCASRDQGAHYGYTFGSGTRLTVV.

The chain recombines TRBV2 with TRBJ2-2; D unclear. Germline V gene data show CDR1 as SNHLY and CDR2 as FYNNEI. The CDR3 is 13 amino acids. Trimming took 6 bases from V and 6 from J, leaving 11 bases between them. CDR3 DNA: TGTGCCAGCAGGTTGGACGGGCCCGGGGAGCTGTTTTTT. It yields the protein CASRLDGPGELFF.

This clonotype has only a few counts. The rearrangement links TRBV24-1 to TRBJ2-3; 9 bases are shared with TRBD2. V was pared by 9 bases and J by 4 bases, with 7 bases of the junction left unmatched. This CDR3 spans 14 amino acids. Germline CDR1 and CDR2: KGHDR and SFDVKD. The CDR3 nucleotides are TGTGCCACCGCGAAGCGGGGGGTGGCAGATACGCAGTATTTT. Translated: CATAKRGVADTQYF.

This clonotype was observed at least ten times. This sequence joins TRBV4-1 and TRBJ2-5; 11 bases match TRBD2. V lost 4 bases to trimming and J lost 4 bases; unmatched junction nucleotides: 5. Looked up from germline, CDR1 is MGHRA and CDR2 is YSYEKL. This CDR3 has 15 amino acids. The CDR3: CASSLHGTSGETQYF. The CDR3 bases are TGCGCCAGCAGCCTCCACGGGACTAGCGGAGAGACCCAGTACTTC.

This chain connects TRBV20-1 to TRBJ1-1; 8 bases align to TRBD1. V dropped 6 bases and J dropped 3; count of bases not matched to a gene: 6. This CDR3 comprises 13 residues. Per germline, CDR1 DFQATT and CDR2 SNEGSKA (reference sequence). The CDR3 coding sequence is TGCAGTGCCCGGACAGGGATTTACACTGAAGCTTTCTTT. It encodes CSARTGIYTEAFF.

This clonotype was recorded many times. V and J are TRBV5-1 and TRBJ2-1, with D perhaps matching TRBD1 (5 bases). Germline values: CDR1 SGHRS, CDR2 YFSETQ. The CDR3 extends over 12 amino acids. V gave up 1 base and J gave up 12 bases, with 11 bases separating them. The CDR3 DNA sequence: TGCGCCAGCAGCTTGACAGGCTGGGGGCAGTTCTTC. Translating gives CASSLTGWGQFF.

The sample holds a few counts of this clonotype. This chain uses TRBV20-1 with TRBJ1-1; tentative D call: TRBD1 (6 bases). Trimming removed 1 base at V and 3 bases at J, with 15 bases between. In germline, CDR1 is DFQATT, CDR2 SNEGSKA (reference sequence). There are 15 residues in the CDR3. The CDR3 reads CSARVGQPEYTEAFF. CDR3 coding DNA: TGCAGTGCTAGAGTAGGACAGCCGGAATACACTGAAGCTTTCTTT.

The J gene is TRBJ1-3, the V gene TRBV20-1, with 7 bases matching TRBD1. J lost 2 bases, V lost 6 bases, and 4 bases had no gene match. The CDR3 runs to 13 residues. Germline CDR1 is DFQATT and CDR2 is SNEGSKA (reference sequence). CDR3 bases: TGCAGTGCCCGACAGGGTGCTGGAAACACCATATATTTT. Translating it yields CSARQGAGNTIYF.

This clonotype was recorded a few times. The genes are TRBV5-4 and TRBJ2-7; 10 bases are a match to TRBD2. The germline V gene encodes CDR1 SGHNT and CDR2 YYREEE (reference sequence). Losses at the gene ends were 0 bases for V and 2 bases for J; bases not matched to a gene: 8. This CDR3 spans 17 amino acids. The CDR3 protein is CASSLGGLAGAPYEQYF. The DNA for the CDR3 is TGTGCCAGCAGCTTGGGGGGCCTAGCGGGGGCGCCCTACGAGCAGTACTTC.

This clonotype appeared many times. V is TRBV12-3 or TRBV12-4 and J is TRBJ2-7, with a possible D match to TRBD2 (6 bases). CDR3 size: 13 residues. The V and J ends lost 5 bases and 7 bases respectively, with 15 bases between them. The CDR3 spells CASSPQGAGEQYF. The CDR3, as DNA: TGTGCCAGCAGTCCGCAAGGGGCGGGAGAGCAGTACTTC.

This clonotype was seen more than once but under ten times. The V and J genes are TRBV9 and TRBJ2-3; no definite D call. Per germline, CDR1 SGDLS and CDR2 YYNGEE. The CDR3 covers 13 residues. Trimming cost V 0 bases and J 2 bases, with 4 bases left between them. In nucleotides, the CDR3 is TGTGCCAGCAGCGTAGTCAACACAGATACGCAGTATTTT. It yields the protein CASSVVNTDTQYF.

In this sample, this clonotype turned up a few times. The junction does not match germline at one end; this may be a read error. The chain links TRBV7-7 to TRBJ2-2; the match to TRBD1 covers 9 bases. The CDR3 runs to 15 residues. Germline-derived CDR1 and CDR2 are SSHAT and FNYEAQ (reference sequence). The CDR3 reads CASSFKQGAHGELFF. The CDR3 DNA reads TGTGCTAGCAGCTTCAAACAGGGGGCCCACGGGGAGCTGTTTTTT.

This clonotype was detected many times. The V and J genes are TRBV29-1 and TRBJ2-4; D might be TRBD2 (5 bases). CDR3 size: 13 residues. Germline V gene sequence: CDR1 SQVTM, CDR2 ANQGSEA. V was clipped by 2 bases and J by 0 bases, with 5 bases between them. For the CDR3, the DNA is TGCAGCGTTGAACTAGCAGCCAAAAACATTCAGTACTTC. Protein product: CSVELAAKNIQYF.

V is TRBV7-2 and J is TRBJ2-7, with D unclear. V lost 5 bases, J lost 7 bases, and 15 bases lay in between. The CDR3 consists of 13 residues. Germline V gene data show CDR1 as SGHTA and CDR2 as FQGNSA. The DNA for the CDR3 is TGTGCCAGCAGCGGAGATTGGTTTGGGGAGCAGTACTTC. Translation: CASSGDWFGEQYF.

The chain employs TRBV20-1 and TRBJ2-6; D unresolved. V lost 5 bases and J 1 base, leaving 9 bases between the germline ends. The CDR3 totals 14 residues. Germline V gene sequence: CDR1 DFQATT, CDR2 SNEGSKA (reference sequence). Here the CDR3 reads CSAPRVSGANVLTF. CDR3 bases: TGCAGTGCTCCTCGGGTGTCTGGGGCCAACGTCCTGACTTTC.

The chain combines TRBV3-1 with TRBJ2-3, with 9 bases lining up with TRBD2. The CDR3 consists of 15 residues. The ends lost 4 bases at V and 4 bases at J; junction bases unmatched: 6. Looked up from germline, CDR1 is LGHDT and CDR2 is YNNKEL (reference sequence). This chain's CDR3 is CASSPPGLAADTQYF. DNA for the CDR3: TGTGCCAGCAGCCCGCCGGGACTAGCTGCAGATACGCAGTATTTT.

The table lists this clonotype with a few counts. V usage is TRBV6-5 and J usage is TRBJ2-7; D remains ambiguous. CDR1 is MNHEY and CDR2 is SVGAGI in the germline V gene. The CDR3 length is 14 residues. Trimming left V 0 bases short and J 2 bases short, with 8 bases between. Here the CDR3 reads CASSYSRATYEQYF. In nucleotides, the CDR3 is TGTGCCAGCAGTTACTCTCGGGCTACCTACGAGCAGTACTTC.

The chain employs TRBV7-6 and TRBJ2-7; 9 positions agree with TRBD1. The trim removed 6 bases at V and 3 bases at J, leaving 6 bases unmatched. This CDR3 contains 14 residues. The germline V gene encodes CDR1 SGHVS and CDR2 FNYEAQ. The CDR3 sequence: CASSRGQGDYEQYV. CDR3 DNA: TGTGCCAGCAGTAGGGGACAGGGTGACTACGAGCAGTACGTC.

The V gene is TRBV6-5, the J gene TRBJ2-2; the D is unclear. V dropped 4 bases and J dropped 4 bases, with 10 bases sitting between them. Germline V gives CDR1 MNHEY, CDR2 SVGAGI. The CDR3 has 14 residues. This CDR3 reads CASSSGPFTGELFF. CDR3 in DNA: TGTGCCAGCAGTTCCGGCCCTTTCACCGGGGAGCTGTTTTTT.

In this sample, this clonotype turned up a few times. The V call is TRBV27, the J call TRBJ1-1, with 10 bases that match TRBD1. The germline V gene encodes CDR1 MNHEY and CDR2 SMNVEV (reference sequence). The CDR3 totals 17 residues. Trimming removed 5 bases from V and 2 bases from J; junction bases left unmatched: 11. CDR3 nucleotide sequence: TGTGCCAGCAGTCCGGAGGGACAGGGGTACGGTAACACTGAAGCTTTCTTT. Translated: CASSPEGQGYGNTEAFF.

The V and J genes are TRBV4-3 and TRBJ2-5; D gene unclear. CDR1 and CDR2 from the germline V gene are LGHNA and YSLEER. The CDR3 covers 14 residues. Trimming pared 0 bases from V and 3 bases from J, leaving 8 bases between. The CDR3 DNA reads TGCGCCAGCAGCCAAGAAGAAAGGGAAGAGACCCAGTACTTC. Amino acids: CASSQEEREETQYF.

The V and J genes are TRBV10-3 and TRBJ2-2, with TRBD1 matching over 10 bases. Germline trimming cut 10 bases from V and 5 bases from J; bases unmatched to any gene: 10. The CDR3 consists of 15 residues. CDR1 is ENHRY, CDR2 SYGVKD, per germline. CDR3 DNA sequence: TGTGCCAGCCAGCCGGGACAGGGGAGGACCGGGGAGCTGTTTTTT. Amino acids: CASQPGQGRTGELFF.

V usage is TRBV2 and J usage is TRBJ1-1; unclear D gene. The CDR3 is 12 residues long. Looked up from germline, CDR1 is SNHLY and CDR2 is FYNNEI. The V and J ends lost 5 bases and 0 bases respectively, with 4 bases between them. The CDR3 region is CASSQMNTEAFF. In DNA form, the CDR3 reads TGTGCCAGCAGTCAGATGAACACTGAAGCTTTCTTT.

Ten or more counts support this clonotype. The chain combines TRBV7-6 with TRBJ2-6, with a weak D call TRBD1 (6 bases). V lost 5 bases to trimming and J lost 1 base, with 15 bases between them. CDR1 and CDR2 (germline): SGHVS, FNYEAQ. This CDR3 contains 17 residues. The CDR3 loop reads CASSPFQGISGANVLTF. The CDR3 nucleotides read TGTGCCAGCAGCCCCTTCCAGGGGATATCTGGGGCCAACGTCCTGACTTTC.